The clone carrying this TCR beta chain was recorded a few times. The sample belongs to a study of T-cell reconstitution after alpha-beta-depleted transplantation in children. Preparation of the TCRbeta library used unique molecular identifiers. In TCRdb, the PCR reads were re-called with MiXCR into one record per CDR3 protein. This sample has hundreds of thousands of distinct CDR3 sequences; approximately 9.5% occur once, and the top ten carry 5.5% to 8%. Trimming took off 0 bases at V and 4 bases at J, with 24 bases between the two ends. The CDR3 extends over 19 amino acids. In germline, CDR1 is MNHNS, CDR2 SASEGT.

This clonotype was sampled from a human donor who donated a stem cell graft to a child with acute lymphoblastic leukemia. Sample: PBMCs from the stem cell graft donor, taken from the stem cell graft. The rearrangement links TRBV6-1 to TRBJ2-5; possible D gene TRBD2, 5 bases. The CDR3 region is CASSEAVRGSVSLRETQYF. For the CDR3, the DNA is TGTGCCAGCAGTGAAGCAGTTCGGGGTTCCGTATCGCTGAGAGAGACCCAGTACTTC.